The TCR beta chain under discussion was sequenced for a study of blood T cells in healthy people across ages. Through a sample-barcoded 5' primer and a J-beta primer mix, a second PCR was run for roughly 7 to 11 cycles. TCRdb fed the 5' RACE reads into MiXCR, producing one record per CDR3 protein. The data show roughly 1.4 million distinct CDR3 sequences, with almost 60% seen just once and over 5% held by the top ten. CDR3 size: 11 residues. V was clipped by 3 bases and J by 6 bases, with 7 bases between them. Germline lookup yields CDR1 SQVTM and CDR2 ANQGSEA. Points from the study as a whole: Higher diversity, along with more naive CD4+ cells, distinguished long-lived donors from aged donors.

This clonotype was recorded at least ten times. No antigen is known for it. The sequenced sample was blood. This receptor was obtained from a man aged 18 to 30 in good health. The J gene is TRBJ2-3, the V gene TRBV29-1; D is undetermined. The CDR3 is CSVDPEDTQYF. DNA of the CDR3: TGCAGCGTTGATCCGGAGGATACGCAGTATTTT.